These T cell receptor beta chains were read from a single sample in a study of PD-L1 blockade in urothelial cancer. Sequencing was performed with immunoSEQ multiplex PCR; in TCRdb, only in-frame clones are kept and a portion is missing. The sample holds fewer than 90,000 clones, 75% to 95% seen once. Sequencing was performed on PBMCs, taken around atezolizumab (anti-PD-L1) treatment. Every receptor here comes from a woman aged 80 or older with urothelial cancer. CDR3s include the opening cysteine and the closing phenylalanine or tryptophan. Each record gives: CDR3 protein, CDR3 DNA, clone size, D gene, V gene, J gene. The D gene is left open where the match is weak. Not every row has a clone size; where given, it reads once, few, many or a size class.

CDR3 protein: CASSVLSGSWGNEQFF
CDR3 DNA: TGTGCCAGCAGCGTACTTAGCGGGAGCTGGGGCAATGAGCAGTTCTTC
clone size: -
D gene: TRBD2
V gene: TRBV9
J gene: TRBJ2-1

CDR3 protein: CASSQSGGDTGELFF
CDR3 DNA: TGCGCCAGCAGTCAATCGGGGGGAGACACCGGGGAGCTGTTTTTT
clone size: -
D gene: -
V gene: TRBV23-1
J gene: TRBJ2-2

CDR3 protein: CASTLLGSSGDRRDEQFF
CDR3 DNA: TGTGCCAGCACCCTACTTGGGTCTAGCGGGGATCGAAGGGATGAGCAGTTCTTC
clone size: -
D gene: TRBD2
V gene: TRBV7-9
J gene: TRBJ2-1

CDR3 protein: CASSTLTGALTEAFF
CDR3 DNA: TGTGCCAGTAGTACCCTAACAGGGGCTCTCACTGAAGCTTTCTTT
clone size: once
D gene: TRBD1
V gene: TRBV19
J gene: TRBJ1-1

CDR3 protein: CASSRPDRDNQPQHF
CDR3 DNA: TGTGCCAGCAGTCGCCCGGACAGGGACAATCAGCCCCAGCATTTT
clone size: -
D gene: TRBD1
V gene: TRBV28
J gene: TRBJ1-5

CDR3 protein: CASSLAAGGYNEQFF
CDR3 DNA: TGTGCCAGCAGCTTGGCGGCAGGGGGCTACAATGAGCAGTTCTTC
clone size: -
D gene: TRBD1
V gene: TRBV5-6
J gene: TRBJ2-1

CDR3 protein: CASSLSSGRTDTQYF
CDR3 DNA: TGTGCCAGCTCACTAAGCAGCGGGCGCACAGATACGCAGTATTTT
clone size: -
D gene: -
V gene: TRBV18
J gene: TRBJ2-3

CDR3 protein: CASSLDSSDNEQFF
CDR3 DNA: TGTGCCAGCAGCTTAGATAGCAGCGACAATGAGCAGTTCTTC
clone size: -
D gene: -
V gene: TRBV11-3
J gene: TRBJ2-1

CDR3 protein: CAIRGLAGDTQYF
CDR3 DNA: TGTGCCATCAGAGGACTAGCGGGAGATACGCAGTATTTT
clone size: -
D gene: TRBD2
V gene: TRBV10-3
J gene: TRBJ2-3

CDR3 protein: CASSPLGGVTEAFF
CDR3 DNA: TGTGCCAGCAGTCCCCTTGGAGGGGTCACTGAAGCTTTCTTT
clone size: -
D gene: -
V gene: TRBV28
J gene: TRBJ1-1

CDR3 protein: CASSTAGDTQYF
CDR3 DNA: TGCGCCAGCAGCACCGCAGGGGATACGCAGTATTTT
clone size: -
D gene: -
V gene: TRBV5-1
J gene: TRBJ2-3

CDR3 protein: CASSPETGRYNEQFF
CDR3 DNA: TGTGCCAGCAGCCCAGAGACAGGGCGCTACAATGAGCAGTTCTTC
clone size: -
D gene: TRBD1
V gene: TRBV7-3
J gene: TRBJ2-1

CDR3 protein: CASSLVRGSPTEAFF
CDR3 DNA: TGCGCCAGCAGCTTGGTACGGGGGAGTCCCACTGAAGCTTTCTTT
clone size: -
D gene: -
V gene: TRBV5-1
J gene: TRBJ1-1

CDR3 protein: CASTPSVGGTDTQYF
CDR3 DNA: TGTGCCAGCACCCCCTCGGTGGGAGGGACAGATACGCAGTATTTT
clone size: -
D gene: TRBD2
V gene: TRBV28
J gene: TRBJ2-3

CDR3 protein: CASSVDRAYGYTF
CDR3 DNA: TGTGCCAGTAGTGTAGACAGGGCCTATGGCTACACCTTC
clone size: -
D gene: TRBD1
V gene: TRBV19
J gene: TRBJ1-2

CDR3 protein: CASRAGVGDTQYF
CDR3 DNA: TGTGCCAGTAGGGCGGGAGTCGGAGATACGCAGTATTTT
clone size: -
D gene: TRBD2
V gene: TRBV19
J gene: TRBJ2-3

CDR3 protein: CASSGPSSYNEQFF
CDR3 DNA: TGCGCCAGCAGCGGCCCAAGCTCCTACAATGAGCAGTTCTTC
clone size: -
D gene: -
V gene: TRBV5-1
J gene: TRBJ2-1

CDR3 protein: CAWSGASGRLDEQYF
CDR3 DNA: TGTGCCTGGAGTGGGGCCAGCGGGAGACTTGACGAGCAGTACTTC
clone size: -
D gene: TRBD2
V gene: TRBV30
J gene: TRBJ2-7

CDR3 protein: CASRRDSGETQYF
CDR3 DNA: TGTGCCAGCAGACGGGACAGCGGAGAGACCCAGTACTTC
clone size: -
D gene: TRBD1
V gene: TRBV2
J gene: TRBJ2-5

CDR3 protein: CASSPPWTGERDTQYF
CDR3 DNA: TGTGCCAGCTCACCACCCTGGACAGGTGAAAGGGATACGCAGTATTTT
clone size: -
D gene: TRBD1
V gene: TRBV18
J gene: TRBJ2-3

CDR3 protein: CASSLWDYPREQFF
CDR3 DNA: TGTGCCAGCAGCTTATGGGACTACCCGAGGGAGCAGTTCTTC
clone size: -
D gene: TRBD2
V gene: TRBV7-3
J gene: TRBJ2-1

CDR3 protein: CASSHDGGSYEQYF
CDR3 DNA: TGTGCCAGCAGCCACGACGGGGGATCCTACGAGCAGTACTTC
clone size: -
D gene: -
V gene: TRBV7-9
J gene: TRBJ2-7

CDR3 protein: CASSEVRGSSYNEQFF
CDR3 DNA: TGTGCCAGCAGTGAAGTAAGGGGCTCGTCCTACAATGAGCAGTTCTTC
clone size: once
D gene: -
V gene: TRBV6-1
J gene: TRBJ2-1

CDR3 protein: CASSSGTRGNEQYF
CDR3 DNA: TGCGCCAGCAGCTCCGGGACTAGAGGTAACGAGCAGTACTTC
clone size: -
D gene: TRBD2
V gene: TRBV10-1
J gene: TRBJ2-7

CDR3 protein: CASSVGRPSGSHTGELFF
CDR3 DNA: TGTGCCAGCAGCGTAGGGAGGCCTAGCGGGAGTCACACCGGGGAGCTGTTTTTT
clone size: -
D gene: TRBD2
V gene: TRBV9
J gene: TRBJ2-2

CDR3 protein: CASSAGLAAGELFF
CDR3 DNA: TGTGCCAGCAGCGCGGGACTAGCAGCCGGGGAGCTGTTTTTT
clone size: once
D gene: TRBD2
V gene: TRBV9
J gene: TRBJ2-2

CDR3 protein: CASSIWAGTLETQYF
CDR3 DNA: TGTGCCAGTAGTATATGGGCAGGCACCTTAGAGACCCAGTACTTC
clone size: -
D gene: -
V gene: TRBV19
J gene: TRBJ2-5

CDR3 protein: CASSLNRAKAFF
CDR3 DNA: TGTGCCAGCAGCTTAAACAGGGCGAAAGCTTTCTTT
clone size: -
D gene: -
V gene: TRBV5-8
J gene: TRBJ1-1

CDR3 protein: CAWRGGVNQPQHF
CDR3 DNA: TGTGCCTGGAGGGGGGGGGTGAATCAGCCCCAGCATTTT
clone size: once
D gene: -
V gene: TRBV30
J gene: TRBJ1-5

CDR3 protein: CASSPGTHTYEQYF
CDR3 DNA: TGCGCCAGCAGCCCCGGGACACATACCTACGAGCAGTACTTC
clone size: -
D gene: -
V gene: TRBV4-1
J gene: TRBJ2-7

CDR3 protein: CASSSQAGGGLYEQFF
CDR3 DNA: TGTGCCAGCAGCTCTCAAGCGGGAGGAGGATTGTATGAGCAGTTCTTC
clone size: -
D gene: TRBD2
V gene: TRBV5-4
J gene: TRBJ2-1

CDR3 protein: CASRTGNRGYTF
CDR3 DNA: TGTGCCAGCAGAACCGGGAACCGTGGCTACACCTTC
clone size: -
D gene: -
V gene: TRBV28
J gene: TRBJ1-2

CDR3 protein: CASSPDRGEAFF
CDR3 DNA: TGTGCCAGCTCACCGGACAGGGGTGAAGCTTTCTTT
clone size: -
D gene: TRBD1
V gene: TRBV18
J gene: TRBJ1-1

CDR3 protein: CAARGNVNTEAFF
CDR3 DNA: TGTGCCGCGAGAGGGAACGTGAACACTGAAGCTTTCTTT
clone size: -
D gene: -
V gene: TRBV27
J gene: TRBJ1-1

CDR3 protein: CASSLDRGTKNIQYF
CDR3 DNA: TGTGCCAGCAGCTTGGACAGGGGTACCAAAAACATTCAGTACTTC
clone size: -
D gene: TRBD1
V gene: TRBV5-5
J gene: TRBJ2-4

CDR3 protein: CSVGRQGARVGMNTEAFF
CDR3 DNA: TGCAGCGTTGGAAGACAGGGGGCGCGAGTAGGAATGAACACTGAAGCTTTCTTT
clone size: once
D gene: TRBD1
V gene: TRBV29-1
J gene: TRBJ1-1

CDR3 protein: CASTPEANEKLFF
CDR3 DNA: TGTGCCAGCACCCCTGAGGCGAATGAAAAACTGTTTTTT
clone size: -
D gene: -
V gene: TRBV28
J gene: TRBJ1-4

CDR3 protein: CSAQRGGGPETQYF
CDR3 DNA: TGCAGCGCCCAGAGGGGGGGAGGGCCAGAGACCCAGTACTTC
clone size: -
D gene: -
V gene: TRBV29-1
J gene: TRBJ2-5

CDR3 protein: CASSLDLQGSDTQYF
CDR3 DNA: TGTGCCAGCAGCTTGGATCTCCAGGGGTCAGATACGCAGTATTTT
clone size: -
D gene: -
V gene: TRBV5-4
J gene: TRBJ2-3

CDR3 protein: CASSPGQGAGEQYF
CDR3 DNA: TGCGCCAGCAGCCCCGGACAGGGGGCTGGAGAGCAGTACTTC
clone size: -
D gene: TRBD1
V gene: TRBV5-1
J gene: TRBJ2-7

CDR3 protein: CASSPPGKVADTQYF
CDR3 DNA: TGTGCCAGCTCACCCCCAGGGAAGGTCGCAGATACGCAGTATTTT
clone size: -
D gene: -
V gene: TRBV18
J gene: TRBJ2-3

CDR3 protein: CASSFSGGIRDEQFF
CDR3 DNA: TGTGCCAGCAGTTTTAGTGGGGGCATTAGGGATGAGCAGTTCTTC
clone size: few
D gene: -
V gene: TRBV28
J gene: TRBJ2-1

CDR3 protein: CAWSASTRQYF
CDR3 DNA: TGTGCCTGGAGCGCCTCGACAAGGCAGTACTTC
clone size: -
D gene: -
V gene: TRBV30
J gene: TRBJ2-7

CDR3 protein: CASGGDSYEQYF
CDR3 DNA: TGTGCCAGCGGGGGGGACTCCTACGAGCAGTACTTC
clone size: -
D gene: TRBD2
V gene: TRBV6-6
J gene: TRBJ2-7

CDR3 protein: CASSFGQGSSEQYF
CDR3 DNA: TGCGCCAGCAGCTTCGGGCAGGGGTCGAGCGAGCAGTACTTC
clone size: -
D gene: -
V gene: TRBV5-1
J gene: TRBJ2-7

CDR3 protein: CASSLNYQRSTDTQYF
CDR3 DNA: TGTGCCAGCAGTTTAAACTATCAGCGGTCCACAGATACGCAGTATTTT
clone size: -
D gene: -
V gene: TRBV27
J gene: TRBJ2-3

CDR3 protein: CASSGSYGYTF
CDR3 DNA: TGCGCCAGCAGTGGCTCCTATGGCTACACCTTC
clone size: -
D gene: -
V gene: TRBV5-1
J gene: TRBJ1-2

CDR3 protein: CASSIASTWDRVIDQPQHF
CDR3 DNA: TGTGCCAGTAGTATAGCCTCGACCTGGGACAGGGTGATAGATCAGCCCCAGCATTTT
clone size: -
D gene: TRBD1
V gene: TRBV19
J gene: TRBJ1-5